This T cell receptor beta chain was identified during a study of post-analysis software for immune sequencing data. General observations from the study: In patients, about 5 TRBV segments were more frequent than in controls, with TRBV5-6, TRBV5-1 and TRBV20-1 among them.

Prepared TCR beta cDNA libraries contained unique molecular identifiers. TCRdb re-called the PCR reads through MiXCR, storing one row per CDR3 protein. The profile shows roughly 600,000 distinct CDR3 sequences, roughly 45% of them singletons. This clonotype was detected a few times. Its specificity is unknown. The CDR3 has 14 amino acids. V was trimmed by 6 bases and J by 0 bases, leaving 6 bases between them. The chain joins TRBV12-3 or TRBV12-4 to TRBJ2-6, with unresolved D. Specimen: blood. The TCR was taken from a girl between 10 and 17 years old with multiple sclerosis. In nucleotides, the CDR3 is TGTGCCAGCAGGACATCCTCTGGGGCCAACGTCCTGACTTTC. Translating it yields CASRTSSGANVLTF.